These T cell receptor beta chains were read from a single sample in a study of lymphopenia after photon versus proton radiotherapy. Method: immunoSEQ multiplex PCR; TCRdb's copy keeps in-frame clones and lacks some. The sample holds 68,000 or so clones, roughly 91% seen once. The specimen was peripheral blood, collected from a patient treated with photon-based radiotherapy. The source is a woman in her sixties or seventies with pancreatic cancer. Both conserved end residues are part of each CDR3. D genes are given only for firm matches.

d_gene	j_gene	v_gene	CDR3nt	CDR3aa
TRBD2	TRBJ2-1	TRBV7-6	TGTGCCAGCAGCTTAGCCAGAGGACTAGTAGTAGGAAGCTCCTACAATGAGCAGTTCTTC	CASSLARGLVVGSSYNEQFF
TRBD1	TRBJ2-7	TRBV28	TGTGCCAGCAGTTTAATATTTAGTATTAGGACAGGCTACTACGAGCAGTACTTC	CASSLIFSIRTGYYEQYF
NA	TRBJ1-4	TRBV6-6	TGTGCCAGCAGCCAAATAGGGGCAACTAATGAAAAACTGTTTTTT	CASSQIGATNEKLFF
NA	TRBJ2-4	TRBV4-1	TGCGCCAGCAGCCAAGGTGGCAGCTACAAAAACATTCAGTACTTC	CASSQGGSYKNIQYF
TRBD1	TRBJ2-5	TRBV7-9	TGTGCCAGCAGCTCAGGACAGGGAGGTCGGGAGACCCAGTACTTC	CASSSGQGGRETQYF
TRBD1	TRBJ2-7	TRBV5-1	TGCGCCAGCAGCCCGGGACAGGGCTCCTACGAGCAGTACTTC	CASSPGQGSYEQYF
NA	TRBJ1-5	TRBV27	TGTGCCAGCAGTTTTGGGAGGGGCAATCAGCCCCAGCATTTT	CASSFGRGNQPQHF
NA	TRBJ1-3	TRBV6-6	TGTGCCAGCAGTCGCCCGGAGGCTGGAAACACCATATATTTT	CASSRPEAGNTIYF
TRBD1	TRBJ2-5	TRBV5-1	TGCGCCAGCAGCCCGGACAGGGGCTCGGAGACCCAGTACTTC	CASSPDRGSETQYF
NA	TRBJ1-3	TRBV18	TGTGCCAGCTCGCCGTCCATCATGTCTGGAAACACCATATATTTT	CASSPSIMSGNTIYF
NA	TRBJ1-4	TRBV10-3	TGTGCCATCAGACCCGACGGAGCAACTAATGAAAAACTGTTTTTT	CAIRPDGATNEKLFF
NA	TRBJ2-2	TRBV5-6	TGTGCCAGCAGCTTGTGGACACTGAACACCGGGGAGCTGTTTTTT	CASSLWTLNTGELFF
NA	TRBJ1-4	TRBV4-3	TGCGCCAGCAGCCAGGGAGGACACCTTAATGAAAAACTGTTTTTT	CASSQGGHLNEKLFF
NA	TRBJ2-2	TRBV7-8	TGTGCCAGCAGAGGTCCCACAACCGCGAACACCGGGGAGCTGTTTTTT	CASRGPTTANTGELFF
TRBD1	TRBJ2-7	TRBV9	TGTGCCAGCAGCGTCGGGACAGGGGGTTTCTACGAGCAGTACTTC	CASSVGTGGFYEQYF
NA	TRBJ2-5	TRBV5-1	TGCGCCAGCAGCCGGGGACTCGGAGAGACCCAGTACTTC	CASSRGLGETQYF
NA	TRBJ2-5	TRBV7-9	TGTGCCAGCAGCTCAAATCGGGGGGAGACCCAGTACTTC	CASSSNRGETQYF
NA	TRBJ2-4	TRBV4-3	TGCGCCAGCAGCCAAGACAGGCGGAGCATTCAGTACTTC	CASSQDRRSIQYF
NA	TRBJ1-3	TRBV6-6	TGTGCCAGCAGTTACTCTACAGAGCCTGGAAACACCATATATTTT	CASSYSTEPGNTIYF
NA	TRBJ2-7	TRBV12-5	TGTGCTAGTGGTCCCGACAGGAGGGAGCAGTACTTC	CASGPDRREQYF
TRBD2	TRBJ2-3	TRBV19	TGTGCCAGTAGTCAAAGCGGGACTACGCAGTATTTT	CASSQSGTTQYF
NA	TRBJ1-4	TRBV5-8	TGTGCCAGCAGCTCCACCGGGAGAAATGAAAAACTGTTTTTT	CASSSTGRNEKLFF